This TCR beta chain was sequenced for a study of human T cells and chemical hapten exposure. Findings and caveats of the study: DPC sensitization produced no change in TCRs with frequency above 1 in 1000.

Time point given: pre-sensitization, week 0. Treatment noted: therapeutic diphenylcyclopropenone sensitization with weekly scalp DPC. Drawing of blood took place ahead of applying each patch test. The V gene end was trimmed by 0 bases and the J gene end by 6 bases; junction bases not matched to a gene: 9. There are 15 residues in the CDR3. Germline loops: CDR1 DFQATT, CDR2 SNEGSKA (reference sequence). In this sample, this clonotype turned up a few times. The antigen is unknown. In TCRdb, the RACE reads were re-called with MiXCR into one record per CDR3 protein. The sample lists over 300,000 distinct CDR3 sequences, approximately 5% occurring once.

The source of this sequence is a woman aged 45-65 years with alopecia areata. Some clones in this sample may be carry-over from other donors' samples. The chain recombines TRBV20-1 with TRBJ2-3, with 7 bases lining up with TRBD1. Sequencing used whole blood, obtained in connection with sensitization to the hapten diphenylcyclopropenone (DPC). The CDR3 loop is CSARDTPGGRDTQYF. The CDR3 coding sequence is TGCAGTGCTAGAGATACGCCAGGGGGTAGGGATACGCAGTATTTT.